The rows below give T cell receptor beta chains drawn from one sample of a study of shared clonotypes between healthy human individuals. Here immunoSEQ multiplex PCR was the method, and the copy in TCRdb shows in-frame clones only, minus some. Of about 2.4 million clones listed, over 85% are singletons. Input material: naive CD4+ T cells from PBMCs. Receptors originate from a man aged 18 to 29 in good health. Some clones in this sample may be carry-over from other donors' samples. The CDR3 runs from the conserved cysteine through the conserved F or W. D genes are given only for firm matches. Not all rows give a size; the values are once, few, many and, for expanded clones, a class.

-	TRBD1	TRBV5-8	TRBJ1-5	TGTGCCAGCAGCTTATGGGGGGACAGGAGGAGTCAGCCCCAGCATTTT	CASSLWGDRRSQPQHF
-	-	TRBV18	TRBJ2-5	TGTGCCAGCTCCCCCCCCCAGGGCCTCGAGACCCAGTACTTC	CASSPPQGLETQYF
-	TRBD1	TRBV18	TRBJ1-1	TGTGCCAGCTCATCAGACAGGGGGCAGCTCATGAACACTGAAGCTTTCTTT	CASSSDRGQLMNTEAFF
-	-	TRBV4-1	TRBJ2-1	TGCGCCAGCAGCCAAGATGTTGCGTACAATGAGCAGTTCTTC	CASSQDVAYNEQFF
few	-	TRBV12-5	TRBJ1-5	TGTGCTAGTGCCCGAGACAGCGGGTCCCAGCATTTT	CASARDSGSQHF
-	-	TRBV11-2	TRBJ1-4	TGTGCCAGCAGCGCACGAACCCAAGTGATGGGGGAAAAACTGTTTTTT	CASSARTQVMGEKLFF
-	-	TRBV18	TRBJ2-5	TGTGCCAGCTCAGCCCCAGTCCAAGAGACCCAGTACTTC	CASSAPVQETQYF
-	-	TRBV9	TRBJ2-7	TGTGCCAGCAGCCCAACGCTCCGGGAGACGGCGGGGGAGCAGTACTTC	CASSPTLRETAGEQYF
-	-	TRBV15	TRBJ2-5	TGTGCCACCAGCAGAGGGGGATCTGGGGAGACCCAGTACTTC	CATSRGGSGETQYF
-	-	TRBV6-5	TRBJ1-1	TGTGCCAGCAGTTACTCGGGAGCGAGGACTGAAGCTTTCTTT	CASSYSGARTEAFF
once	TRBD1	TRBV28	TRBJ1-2	TGTGCCAGCAGTTCCCCCGGCGGGACAGGGACCCCCACCTCCTATGGCTACACCTTC	CASSSPGGTGTPTSYGYTF
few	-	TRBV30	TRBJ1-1	TGTGCCTGGAGTGTCGGTAGCCGAACTGAAGCTTTCTTT	CAWSVGSRTEAFF
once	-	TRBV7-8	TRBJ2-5	TGTGCCAGCAGCTCACACCGCGCTCGGCCGACCTCACAAGAGACCCAGTACTTC	CASSSHRARPTSQETQYF
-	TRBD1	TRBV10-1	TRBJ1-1	TGCGCCAGCAGCAGGGACAGGGCTAACACTGAAGCTTTCTTT	CASSRDRANTEAFF
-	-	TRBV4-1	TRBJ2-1	TGCGCCAGCAGCCAAATGGACTTGAGCTCCTACAATGAGCAGTTCTTC	CASSQMDLSSYNEQFF
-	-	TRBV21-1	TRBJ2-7	TGTGCCAGCGCCGTCCGGGACCGATGGACTAGCGGTACCTACGAGCAGTACTTC	CASAVRDRWTSGTYEQYF
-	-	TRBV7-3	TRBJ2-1	TGTGCCAGCAGCCCTGGGCTAGCAGAGTACAATGAGCAGTTCTTC	CASSPGLAEYNEQFF
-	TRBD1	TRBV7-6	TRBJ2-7	TGTGCCAGCAGTTACGCGACAGGGTTCGGAGAGCAGTACTTC	CASSYATGFGEQYF
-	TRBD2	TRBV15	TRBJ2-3	TGTGCCACCACCCTCCTAGCGGGTACTAGCACAGATACGCAGTATTTT	CATTLLAGTSTDTQYF
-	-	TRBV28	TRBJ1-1	TGTGCCAGCAGTTTAACAGGCACTGAAGCTTTCTTT	CASSLTGTEAFF
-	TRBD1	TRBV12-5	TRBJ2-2	TGTGCTAGTGGTTTGGTACAGGGGCCTAACACCGGGGAGCTGTTTTTT	CASGLVQGPNTGELFF
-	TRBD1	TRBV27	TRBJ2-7	TGTGCCAGCAGTTCCCCGGGACAGCCCTCCTACGAGCAGTACTTC	CASSSPGQPSYEQYF
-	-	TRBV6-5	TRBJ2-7	TGTGCCAGCAGGATGGAGGGGTCCTACGAGCAGTACTTC	CASRMEGSYEQYF
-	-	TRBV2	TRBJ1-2	TGTGCCAGCAGTGACCCGGGGGCTTCATATGGCTACACCTTC	CASSDPGASYGYTF
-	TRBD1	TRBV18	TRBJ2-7	TGTGCCAGCTCCCGCGACAGGGGCTACGAGCAGTACTTC	CASSRDRGYEQYF
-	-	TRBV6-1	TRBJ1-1	TGTGCCAGCAGTGAAGTCCCCACGGTAGAAGCTTTCTTT	CASSEVPTVEAFF
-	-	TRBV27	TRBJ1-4	TGTGCCAGCAGTTGGACACAACGGGGTGAAAAACTGTTTTTT	CASSWTQRGEKLFF
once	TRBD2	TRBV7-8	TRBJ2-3	TGTGCCAGCAGCTTCTGGACTAGCGGGAGCACAGATACGCAGTATTTT	CASSFWTSGSTDTQYF
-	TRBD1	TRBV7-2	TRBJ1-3	TGTGCCAGCAGCTCAACCGGGACAGTTGGAAACACCATATATTTT	CASSSTGTVGNTIYF
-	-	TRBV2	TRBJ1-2	TGTGCCAGCAGCCGAGTCGGACTAGGGAGTGGCTACACCTTC	CASSRVGLGSGYTF
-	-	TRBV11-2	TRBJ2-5	TGTGCCAGCAGTCTGCGGGACACCCTGTACTTC	CASSLRDTLYF
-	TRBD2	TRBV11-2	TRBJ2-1	TGTGCCAGCAGACGACTAGCGGGAGAACCCTACAATGAGCAGTTCTTC	CASRRLAGEPYNEQFF
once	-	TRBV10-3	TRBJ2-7	TGTGCCACGAAATACGACCTCCCTGGGGACGAGCAGTACTTC	CATKYDLPGDEQYF
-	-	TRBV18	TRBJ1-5	TGTGCCAGCTCACCACGGGCAGATAGCAATCAGCCCCAGCATTTT	CASSPRADSNQPQHF
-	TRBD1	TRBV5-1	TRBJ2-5	TGCGCCAGCAGCTTGGGGACAGGGATGTGGGAGACCCAGTACTTC	CASSLGTGMWETQYF
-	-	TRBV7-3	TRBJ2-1	TGTGCCAGCAGCCCCAATTACAATGAGCAGTTCTTC	CASSPNYNEQFF
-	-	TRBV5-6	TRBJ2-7	TGTGCCAGCAGCCGAGACTACGAGCAGTACTTC	CASSRDYEQYF
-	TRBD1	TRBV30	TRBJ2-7	TGTGCCTTGATCCGGGACAGTAACTACGAGCAGTACTTC	CALIRDSNYEQYF
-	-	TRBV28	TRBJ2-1	TGTGCCAGCAGTGGACCGCAATCCTACAATGAGCAGTTCTTC	CASSGPQSYNEQFF
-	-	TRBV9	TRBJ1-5	TGTGCCAGCAGCGTAGGGCTCTTCCTCAGCGATAATCAGCCCCAGCATTTT	CASSVGLFLSDNQPQHF
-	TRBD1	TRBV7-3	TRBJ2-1	TGTGCCAGCAGTACAACAGGGGTGGACAATGAGCAGTTCTTC	CASSTTGVDNEQFF
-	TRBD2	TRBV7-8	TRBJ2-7	TGTGCCAGCAGACCCGGGACTAGCGGGGCCTACGAGCAGTACTTC	CASRPGTSGAYEQYF
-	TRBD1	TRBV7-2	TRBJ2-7	TGTGCCAGCAGCTTCAGACAGGGGGGATACGAGCAGTACTTC	CASSFRQGGYEQYF
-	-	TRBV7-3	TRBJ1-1	TGTGCCAGCAGCGCGAAGGGATCTGGGAACACTGAAGCTTTCTTT	CASSAKGSGNTEAFF
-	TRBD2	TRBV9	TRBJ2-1	TGTGCCAGCAGCACAGGGACTAGCGTCTACAATGAGCAGTTCTTC	CASSTGTSVYNEQFF
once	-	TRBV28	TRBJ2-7	TGTGCCAGCAACTCCGTGGGCGGGATTCGTAGCTCCTACGAGCAGTACTTC	CASNSVGGIRSSYEQYF
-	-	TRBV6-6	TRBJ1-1	TGTGCCAGCAGGAGGCTTGGAAATTCGGACACTGAAGCTTTCTTT	CASRRLGNSDTEAFF
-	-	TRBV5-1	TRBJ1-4	TGCGCCAGCAGCGTGGGAGTGTCTGAAAAACTGTTTTTT	CASSVGVSEKLFF
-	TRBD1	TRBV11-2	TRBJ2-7	TGTGCCAGCCGCATAACTAGACAGGGTTCGGGGGAGCAGTACTTC	CASRITRQGSGEQYF
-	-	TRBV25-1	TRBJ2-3	TGTGCCAGCAGTGAATCCGGATTGGGCGGGGATACGCAGTATTTT	CASSESGLGGDTQYF
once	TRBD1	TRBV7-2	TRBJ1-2	TGTGCCAGCCACCCAGGGGGGCAAAGATCTGGCTACACCTTC	CASHPGGQRSGYTF
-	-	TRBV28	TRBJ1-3	TGTGCCAGCAGTTTACGAGGGGTGGGAAACACCATATATTTT	CASSLRGVGNTIYF
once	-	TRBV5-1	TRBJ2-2	TGCGCCAGCAGCTTGGGAGGGGCGATCGCCGGGGAGCTGTTTTTT	CASSLGGAIAGELFF
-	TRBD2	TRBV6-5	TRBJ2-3	TGTGCCAGCAGCTTAGCGGGAGGCCCTGTAGATACGCAGTATTTT	CASSLAGGPVDTQYF
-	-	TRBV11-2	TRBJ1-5	TGTGCCAGCAGCGCTGCGGGGTTGGGTTGGCCCCAGCATTTT	CASSAAGLGWPQHF
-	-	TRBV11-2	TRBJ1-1	TGTGCCAGCAGACTATTAGGGGGTCCGGGGAACACTGAAGCTTTCTTT	CASRLLGGPGNTEAFF
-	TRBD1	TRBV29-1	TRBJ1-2	TGCAGCGTTGAAGTCGACAGGGCAAGGTATGGCTACACCTTC	CSVEVDRARYGYTF